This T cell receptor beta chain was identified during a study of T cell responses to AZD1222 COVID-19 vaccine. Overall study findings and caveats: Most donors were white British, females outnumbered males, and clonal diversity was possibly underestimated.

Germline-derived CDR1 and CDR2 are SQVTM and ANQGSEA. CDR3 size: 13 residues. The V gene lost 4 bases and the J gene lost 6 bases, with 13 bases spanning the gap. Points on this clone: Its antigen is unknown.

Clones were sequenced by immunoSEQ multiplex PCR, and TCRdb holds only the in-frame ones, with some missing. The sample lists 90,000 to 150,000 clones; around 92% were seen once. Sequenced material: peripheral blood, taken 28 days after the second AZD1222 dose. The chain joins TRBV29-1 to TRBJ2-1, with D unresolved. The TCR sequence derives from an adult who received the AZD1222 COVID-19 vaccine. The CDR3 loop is CSVAAILGNEQFF. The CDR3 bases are TGCAGCGTTGCCGCAATCCTCGGCAATGAGCAGTTCTTC.